This TCR beta chain was sequenced during a study of graft-versus-host responses after intestinal transplantation. Overall study context: Recipients across the board were started on anti-thymocyte globulin induction, then kept on tacrolimus and steroids for about 3 years.

About this clone itself: Antigen: not known.

Germline V gene sequence: CDR1 SEHNR, CDR2 FQNEAQ (reference sequence). Between the trimmed V and J ends, which lost 4 bases and 11 bases, there was a span of 18 bases. CDR3 size: 15 residues. Study-wide points: Analysis identified GvH clones in recipient marrow, with some appearing first in ileum or blood.

Measured with immunoSEQ multiplex PCR; TCRdb has only the in-frame clones, and not every one. The sample has about 40,000 clones; approximately 95% are singletons. The sample here was PBMCs, taken 734 days after intestinal transplantation. V usage is TRBV7-9 and J usage is TRBJ1-6; possible D gene TRBD1, 6 bases. The sequence was obtained from a human patient who received an intestinal transplant, so some T cells may come from the graft donor. CDR3: CASSSEGELATPLHF. In DNA form, the CDR3 reads TGTGCCAGCAGCTCTGAGGGGGAGCTGGCTACACCCCTCCACTTT.